One sample yielded the 8 T cell receptor beta chains listed below, sequenced in a study of cytomegalovirus exposure and HLA in healthy donors. The PCR made use of 60 Vbeta and 13 Jbeta primers. Assay: immunoSEQ multiplex PCR; the TCRdb copy retains only in-frame clones and omits some. Of about 130,000 clones listed, about 80% are singletons. What was sequenced was PBMCs. Source of these receptors: a man aged 30 to 45 in good health and CMV-seropositive.

This clone was picked up a small number of times. The chain links TRBV27 to TRBJ2-1; TRBD1 agrees at 8 bases. V shed 4 bases, J shed 2 bases, and the junction held 1 base outside the gene matches. Germline V gene lookup returns CDR1 MNHEY and CDR2 SMNVEV (reference sequence). This CDR3 region has 14 residues. The CDR3 DNA reads as TGTGCCAGCAGTTCAGGGGGCCCCTACAATGAGCAGTTCTTC. This translates into CASSSGGPYNEQFF.

The genes are TRBV4-1 and TRBJ2-2; TRBD1 matches at 7 bases. CDR1 and CDR2 (germline): MGHRA, YSYEKL. J gave up 5 bases and V 1 base, and 4 bases lay outside the gene matches. The CDR3 spans 15 residues. The CDR3 DNA reads as TGCGCCAGCAGCCAAGCAAACAGGGGTACCGGGGAGCTGTTTTTT. Protein sequence: CASSQANRGTGELFF.

V usage is TRBV9 and J usage is TRBJ1-2; D unclear. V lost 5 bases and J 8 bases, leaving 10 bases between the germline ends. Germline V lookup: CDR1 SGDLS, CDR2 YYNGEE. This CDR3 is 11 amino acids long. CDR3 sequence: CASRTSGGYTF. CDR3 in DNA: TGTGCCAGCAGGACTTCGGGGGGCTACACCTTC.

To note about this clone: At the DNA level, this CDR3 is encoded by other sequences in the same sample as well. The chain joins TRBV6-4 to TRBJ1-1, with TRBD1 as a possible D gene (5 bases). The CDR3 loop spans 15 amino acids. Trimming stripped 5 bases from V and 3 bases from J, with 16 bases between. The germline gives CDR1 MRHNA, CDR2 SNTAGT. The CDR3 is CASSPLGGMDTEAFF. In DNA, the CDR3 is TGTGCCAGCAGTCCACTGGGGGGAATGGACACTGAAGCTTTCTTT.

This clone has a handful of counts. This chain links TRBV19 with TRBJ2-7; 9 positions agree with TRBD1. From germline, CDR1 is LNHDA and CDR2 SQIVND (reference sequence). The CDR3 runs to 14 residues. J was trimmed by 4 bases and V by 5 bases; bases with no gene match: 6. The CDR3 sequence is CASSVRQGVYEQYF. CDR3 bases: TGTGCCAGTAGTGTCCGACAGGGGGTATACGAGCAGTACTTC.

This clone was seen a single time. The CDR3 DNA is TGTGCCATCAGTGACCACCGACAGGCCACCGGGGAGCTGTTTTTT. Translating it yields CAISDHRQATGELFF. This sequence joins TRBV10-3 and TRBJ2-2; D may be TRBD1 (6 bases). The V end was cut by 3 bases, the J end by 4 bases, with 12 bases between. Germline V gene data show CDR1 as ENHRY and CDR2 as SYGVKD. The length of the CDR3 is 15 residues.

This clone has only a few counts. The chain uses TRBV28 and TRBJ2-7; 7 positions match TRBD1. The CDR3 has 15 residues. Germline lookup yields CDR1 MDHEN and CDR2 SYDVKM. Trimming cost V 5 bases and J 3 bases; bases outside gene matches: 10. The CDR3 coding sequence is TGTGCCAGCAGTGTCGTAGGGACAGCCCTCTACGAGCAGTACTTC. Protein: CASSVVGTALYEQYF. Looking up the rest from reference TRBV28 and TRBJ2-7 gives the full variable domain: DVKVTQSSRYLVKRTGEKVFLECVQDMDHENMFWYRQDPGLGLRLIYFSYDVKMKEKGDIPEGYSVSREKKERFSLILESASTNQTSMYLCASSVVGTALYEQYFGPGTRLTVT.

The J gene is TRBJ1-2, the V gene TRBV6-6; 10 bases match TRBD1. This CDR3 contains 16 residues. Germline-derived CDR1 and CDR2 are MNHNY and SVGAGI (reference sequence). J gave up 6 bases and V 5 bases, and 12 bases lay outside the gene matches. CDR3 in amino acids: CASSKIPGQGLDGYTF. The DNA for the CDR3 is TGTGCCAGCAGTAAAATCCCGGGACAGGGGTTAGATGGCTACACCTTC.